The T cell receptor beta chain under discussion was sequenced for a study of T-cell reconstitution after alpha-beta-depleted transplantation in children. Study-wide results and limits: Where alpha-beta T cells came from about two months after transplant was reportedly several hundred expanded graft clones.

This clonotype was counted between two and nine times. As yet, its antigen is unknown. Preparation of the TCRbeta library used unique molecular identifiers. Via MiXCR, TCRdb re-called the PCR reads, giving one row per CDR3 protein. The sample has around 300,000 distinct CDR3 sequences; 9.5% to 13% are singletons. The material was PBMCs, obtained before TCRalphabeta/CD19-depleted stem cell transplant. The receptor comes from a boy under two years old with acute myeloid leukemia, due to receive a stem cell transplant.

The CDR3 region has the DNA TGCGCCAGCAGATCGACCGATCCATACGGGAGGTACGAGCAGTACTTC. Translated, it gives CASRSTDPYGRYEQYF. V is TRBV5-1 and J is TRBJ2-7, with 7 bases matching TRBD2. After removal of 5 bases from V and 4 bases from J, the junction contained 15 bases not matched to a gene. Germline CDR1 reads SGHRS; CDR2 reads YFSETQ. The CDR3 is 16 residues long.